What follows is one T cell receptor beta chain and its context. A much larger clone differs by one base, so this may be a read error. The sample is drawn from a study of blood T cells in healthy people across ages. The use of a sample-barcoded 5' primer and a J-beta primer mix characterized a second PCR of 7 to 11 cycles. One entry per CDR3 protein results from TCRdb running MiXCR on the 5' RACE reads. The profile covers roughly 700,000 distinct CDR3 sequences, with 45% to 50% appearing a single time and 30% to 35% taken by the ten largest. From germline, CDR1 is MNHEY and CDR2 SVGEGT. Trimming took off 10 bases at V and 0 bases at J, with 10 bases between the two ends. The CDR3 sequence is 12 residues long.

What was sequenced was blood. V is TRBV6-2 or TRBV6-3 and J is TRBJ2-7; possible D gene TRBD2, 5 bases. The source is a woman in her sixties in good health. CDR3 amino acids: CAINEGSYEQYF. The CDR3 DNA is TGTGCCATCAACGAGGGCTCCTACGAGCAGTACTTC.